The clone carrying this TCR beta chain appeared a single time. The sample originates from a study of cytomegalovirus exposure and HLA in healthy donors. The CDR3 runs 13 residues. The V gene lost 2 bases and the J gene lost 10 bases, with 12 bases spanning the gap. Germline CDR1 and CDR2: MNHEY and SMNVEV (reference sequence). The PCR contained 60 Vbeta and 13 Jbeta primers. Assay used: immunoSEQ multiplex PCR; TCRdb lists only in-frame clones, some missing. Of fewer than 250,000 clones detected, approximately 80% appear once; the ten largest clones hold approximately 2.8%. The chain links TRBV27 to TRBJ1-5; D gene unclear. Sequencing was done on a sample of PBMCs. This receptor was obtained from a man aged 25 to 45 in good health and CMV-seronegative. This CDR3 reads CASSLGVGRPQHF. CDR3 coding DNA: TGTGCCAGCAGTTTAGGAGTCGGCCGACCCCAGCATTTT.